Shown below are 23 T cell receptor beta chains from a single sample sequenced in a study of cytomegalovirus exposure and HLA in healthy donors (dated by TCRdb to 2016 to 2017). Library construction relied on the immunoSEQ multiplex PCR assay. TCRdb took over this immuneACCESS table, retaining in-frame rearrangements with V and J assigned. Such tables are incomplete; in checked studies, under half of the missing clones stem from an unresolved V gene, and the remainder is unexplained. Across this sample there are approximately 110,000 clones, with around nine tenths seen only once. The top ten hold roughly 2.1% of the sample. Source material: PBMCs. Receptors originate from a woman under 30 in good health and CMV-seronegative.

A few counts support this clone. The sample has other DNA sequences that encode this CDR3 too. The chain is built from TRBV6-4 and TRBJ2-2, with 8 positions matching TRBD2. V lost 3 bases, J lost 4 bases, and 4 bases stayed unmatched. This CDR3 has 15 residues. From germline, CDR1 is MRHNA and CDR2 SNTAGT. DNA for the CDR3: TGTGCCAGCAGTGAACTTGCGGGGGGCACCGGGGAGCTGTTTTTT. It is translated as CASSELAGGTGELFF.

In its sample, this clone was seen once. CDR3 sequence: CASSEPGPQGRGGYTF. In DNA form, the CDR3 reads TGTGCCAGCAGTGAGCCCGGACCGCAGGGGCGTGGTGGCTACACCTTC. The chain recombines TRBV28 with TRBJ1-2; D is possibly TRBD1 (6 bases). V lost 5 bases, J lost 7 bases, and 23 bases lay in between. CDR1 and CDR2 from the germline V gene are MDHEN and SYDVKM. This CDR3 region has 16 residues.

This clone was observed once. Different DNA sequences within this sample yield the same CDR3. The rearrangement links TRBV5-1 to TRBJ2-5; 10 bases are shared with TRBD1. The CDR3 runs to 14 residues. Trimming cost V 4 bases and J 2 bases; bases outside gene matches: 2. Germline CDR1 reads SGHRS; CDR2 reads YFSETQ. In DNA, the CDR3 is TGCGCCAGCAGCCCGGGACAGGGGCAAGAGACCCAGTACTTC. Translating it yields CASSPGQGQETQYF.

The chain combines TRBV19 with TRBJ2-1, with D perhaps TRBD2 (6 bases). The CDR3 has 14 residues. Germline CDR1 LNHDA, CDR2 SQIVND (reference sequence). Trimming pared 7 bases from V and 4 bases from J, leaving 14 bases between. This chain's CDR3 is CASTAREKYNEQFF. The CDR3 DNA reads as TGTGCCAGTACGGCGCGGGAAAAATACAATGAGCAGTTCTTC.

The CDR3 here is CASSRLRQGFYNEQFF. CDR3 sequence (DNA): TGCGCCAGCAGCCGCTTACGACAGGGGTTCTACAATGAGCAGTTCTTC. The J gene is TRBJ2-1, the V gene TRBV5-1, with 8 bases matching TRBD1. The J segment lost 3 bases and the V segment lost 4 bases, leaving 9 bases of the junction unmatched. The CDR3 covers 16 residues. Looked up from germline, CDR1 is SGHRS and CDR2 is YFSETQ.

This chain links TRBV27 with TRBJ1-2; 8 nucleotides match TRBD1. The germline V gene has CDR1 MNHEY and CDR2 SMNVEV (reference sequence). The CDR3 length is 15 residues. The V gene end was trimmed by 5 bases and the J gene end by 5 bases; junction bases not matched to a gene: 10. CDR3 residues: CASSTATGETYGYTF. The CDR3 coding sequence is TGTGCCAGCAGTACCGCGACAGGGGAGACGTATGGCTACACCTTC.

CDR3 loop: CASSLRSGQGPSIRSKQYF. In DNA, the CDR3 is TGTGCCAGCAGCTTGAGATCGGGACAGGGTCCATCGATAAGATCGAAGCAGTACTTC. The rearrangement uses TRBV13 and TRBJ2-7; 9 bases are a match to TRBD1. The V and J ends lost 3 bases and 8 bases, in that order; junction bases with no gene match: 23. This CDR3 comprises 19 residues. In germline, CDR1 is PRHDT, CDR2 FYEKMQ (reference sequence).

The rearrangement uses TRBV7-2 and TRBJ1-2; 9 bases line up with TRBD1. CDR3 length: 13 amino acids. The junction had 6 bases not matched to a gene; V was cut back by 5 bases and J by 8 bases. In germline, CDR1 is SGHTA, CDR2 FQGNSA. The CDR3 here is CASSHLDRGGYTF. CDR3 nucleotides: TGTGCCAGCAGCCACCTCGACAGGGGGGGCTACACCTTC. The complete variable domain, with remaining parts taken from reference TRBV7-2 and TRBJ1-2, reads GAGVSQSPSNKVTEKGKDVELRCDPISGHTALYWYRQSLGQGLEFLIYFQGNSAPDKSGLPSDRFSAERTGGSVSTLTIQRTQQEDSAVYLCASSHLDRGGYTFGSGTRLTVV.

This clone was detected a few times. The chain recombines TRBV30 with TRBJ2-1; 8 bases map to TRBD2. The junction had 16 bases not matched to a gene; V was cut back by 4 bases and J by 8 bases. The CDR3 has 16 residues. CDR1 and CDR2 (germline): GTSNPN, SVGIG (reference sequence). The CDR3 sequence is CAWTQRGLAGFDEQFF. As DNA, the CDR3 is TGTGCCTGGACCCAACGCGGGCTAGCGGGTTTCGATGAGCAGTTCTTC.

Only a few counts were recorded for this clone. The chain carries TRBV6-1 and TRBJ2-2, with TRBD1 as a possible D gene (6 bases). V shed 7 bases and J shed 7 bases, with 13 bases lying between them. The CDR3 runs to 13 residues. Per the germline V gene, CDR1 is MNHNS and CDR2 is SASEGT. CDR3 loop: CASNREFDGELFF. The CDR3, as DNA: TGTGCCAGCAACAGGGAGTTCGACGGGGAGCTGTTTTTT.

The rearrangement uses TRBV5-1 and TRBJ2-7; the D gene is possibly TRBD2 (6 bases). Germline-derived CDR1 and CDR2 are SGHRS and YFSETQ. V was cut by 4 bases and J by 1 base, with 12 bases left in between. The CDR3 length is 14 residues. The DNA of the CDR3 is TGCGCCAGCAGCATACCGACTAGTTCCTACGAGCAGTACTTC. Translation gives CASSIPTSSYEQYF.

The chain recombines TRBV28 with TRBJ2-4; TRBD1 is a possible D gene (5 bases). The CDR3 is made up of 14 amino acids. Germline V gene sequence: CDR1 MDHEN, CDR2 SYDVKM. With 4 bases removed from V and 2 bases from J, the gap between germline ends came to 9 bases. CDR3 sequence: CASSSRTPKNIQYF. In DNA form, the CDR3 reads TGTGCCAGCAGTTCCCGGACACCCAAAAACATTCAGTACTTC.

The V and J genes are TRBV7-9 and TRBJ1-2; D unclear. CDR3 length: 14 residues. Trimming removed 3 bases from V and 4 bases from J, with 12 bases in between. CDR1 and CDR2 (germline): SEHNR, FQNEAQ (reference sequence). CDR3 nucleotide sequence: TGTGCCAGCAGCTTTTCCGGGGAAAGCTATGGCTACACCTTC. Its translation: CASSFSGESYGYTF.

The chain uses TRBV2 and TRBJ2-1; TRBD2 is a possible D gene (6 bases). V lost 7 bases, J lost 6 bases, and 16 bases lay in between. Germline V gene lookup returns CDR1 SNHLY and CDR2 FYNNEI. The length of the CDR3 is 14 residues. The CDR3 nucleotides read TGTGCCAGCAATCGGATCGGGAGCATCAATGAGCAGTTCTTC. Amino acids: CASNRIGSINEQFF.

The rearrangement links TRBV29-1 to TRBJ2-1; TRBD2 aligns across 8 bases. Germline V gene lookup returns CDR1 SQVTM and CDR2 ANQGSEA. J was trimmed by 2 bases and V by 4 bases; bases with no gene match: 4. CDR3 length: 14 amino acids. Here the CDR3 reads CSVAETSAYNEQFF. The DNA of the CDR3 is TGCAGCGTTGCTGAGACTAGCGCCTACAATGAGCAGTTCTTC.

The chain employs TRBV6-5 and TRBJ2-2; tentative D call: TRBD2 (6 bases). The germline V gene encodes CDR1 MNHEY and CDR2 SVGAGI. This CDR3 contains 15 residues. With 7 bases removed from V and 1 base from J, the gap between germline ends came to 13 bases. CDR3 in DNA: TGTGCCAGCAATCCGGGAGCGGTGAACACCGGGGAGCTGTTTTTT. Protein sequence: CASNPGAVNTGELFF.

The rearrangement links TRBV30 to TRBJ2-7; D might be TRBD2 (5 bases). Trimming took 5 bases from V and 6 from J, leaving 14 bases between them. Looked up from germline, CDR1 is GTSNPN and CDR2 is SVGIG (reference sequence). The CDR3 totals 12 residues. This CDR3 is CAWSRGRGEQYF. CDR3 coding DNA: TGTGCCTGGTCGCGTGGCCGGGGCGAGCAGTACTTC.

This sequence joins TRBV4-3 and TRBJ2-5; D unresolved. The CDR3 totals 14 residues. V was trimmed by 1 base and J by 2 bases, leaving 8 bases between them. In germline, CDR1 is LGHNA, CDR2 YSLEER. CDR3 residues: CASSQGGSQETQYF. In DNA, the CDR3 is TGCGCCAGCAGCCAAGGAGGATCTCAAGAGACCCAGTACTTC.

This clone was found once. No conserved phenylalanine or tryptophan ends this CDR3, so it is likely a read error. It is unclear where the CDR3 begins or ends on the DNA, so no DNA is shown, and the CDR3 is as TCRdb lists it. This sequence joins TRBV30 and TRBJ2-7; TRBD1 was called by the table and not checked on the DNA. The CDR3 contains 11 residues when both ends are counted. The germline V gene has CDR1 GTSNPN and CDR2 SVGIG (reference sequence). The CDR3 protein is CAWSTGTGTGI.

The J gene is TRBJ2-7, the V gene TRBV6-5; D call uncertain. CDR1 is MNHEY and CDR2 is SVGAGI in the germline V gene. The ends were cut back, 0 bases at V and 0 bases at J, with 6 bases in the middle. This CDR3 region has 14 residues. The CDR3 DNA follows: TGTGCCAGCAGTTACTCGTGGAGCTCCTACGAGCAGTACTTC. Protein sequence: CASSYSWSSYEQYF.

This rearrangement joins TRBV9 to TRBJ2-5, with a weak D call TRBD1 (5 bases). This CDR3 has 15 residues. CDR1 and CDR2 from the germline V gene are SGDLS and YYNGEE. V gave up 0 bases and J gave up 5 bases, with 14 bases separating them. CDR3 in DNA: TGTGCCAGCAGCGTAGCTGTAGGGGCCGGGGAGACCCAGTACTTC. Translating gives CASSVAVGAGETQYF.

This rearrangement joins TRBV21-1 to TRBJ1-5. TRBV21-1 is classified as a pseudogene. This CDR3 region has 17 residues. The DNA of the CDR3 is TGTGCCAGCGGACTAAAGAGGGCTGGTTATAGCAATCAGCCCCAGCATTTT. It is translated as CASGLKRAGYSNQPQHF.

This chain uses TRBV28 with TRBJ2-1, with 12 bases aligning to TRBD2. This CDR3 region has 16 residues. J lost 4 bases, V lost 8 bases, and 9 bases had no gene match. Germline V lookup: CDR1 MDHEN, CDR2 SYDVKM. The CDR3 DNA sequence: TGTGCCAGCGGGATGTGGACTAGCGGGGATTACAATGAGCAGTTCTTC. Protein product: CASGMWTSGDYNEQFF.